This record concerns one TCR beta chain sequence. The entry originates in a study of blood T cell repertoires in COVID-19. Authors' analysis steps: Reference gene primer amplification yielded estimated nucleated cell counts. Using immunoSEQ multiplex PCR, the repertoire was profiled, and TCRdb retains in-frame clones only, with some absent. V, J and clone size were drawn from that table, and D and trimming were deduced from the DNA. The repertoire holds some 250,000 clones, with 80% to 85% as singletons. Germline V gene sequence: CDR1 LNHNV, CDR2 YYDKDF (reference sequence). With V trimmed by 4 bases and J by 7 bases, 13 bases remained unmatched. CDR3 length: 16 residues.

The V gene is TRBV15, the J gene TRBJ2-1, with TRBD1 matching 7 bases. This sequence was found in a man aged 50 to 60 with active or convalescent COVID-19. The sequenced sample consisted of peripheral blood. The CDR3 DNA is TGTGCCACCAGCATACGACAGGGCCATTTTACTAATGAGCAGTTCTTC. The encoded protein is CATSIRQGHFTNEQFF.